This T cell receptor (beta chain) was found in a study of blood T cell repertoires in COVID-19. This clone has only one observation. Under the authors' procedure: Amplification with reference gene primers provided the estimates of nucleated cell counts. This table comes from immunoSEQ multiplex PCR, and its TCRdb copy is limited to in-frame clones, with some not included. The V and J calls and clone size were taken over from that table, and D and trimming were inferred from the DNA. Of approximately 270,000 clones listed, roughly 89% were seen once; the top ten hold roughly 0.8%. This clonotype originated in a man younger than 40 with acute or convalescent COVID-19. Input material: peripheral blood.

CDR3 DNA: TGTGCCAGCAGCTTAGGGCTAGCGGGGGCCGATAGCAGCCGGGAGCAGTTCTTC. Protein sequence: CASSLGLAGADSSREQFF. The V gene is TRBV13, the J gene TRBJ2-1; TRBD2 agrees at 10 bases. CDR1 and CDR2 (germline): PRHDT, FYEKMQ (reference sequence). Losses at the gene ends were 0 bases for V and 10 bases for J; bases not matched to a gene: 15. The CDR3 is made up of 18 amino acids.